These 14 T cell receptor beta chains were sequenced from one sample in a study of immune heterogeneity within non-small cell lung tumors. Template was bulk tumor genomic DNA, around 620 ng per sample. Multiple biopsies spaced far apart were taken from each primary tumor during surgery. Enrolled patients presented with newly diagnosed, previously untreated non-small cell lung cancer and underwent curative surgery. In a multiplex PCR, 32 V and 13 J primers amplified TCR beta CDR3. Each CDR3 protein is one row after TCRdb ran MiXCR on the multiplex PCR reads. The table includes about 3,200 distinct CDR3 sequences, 17% detected once. Sample: lung tumor tissue. These TCRs come from a man between 50 and 59 years old with non-small cell lung cancer.

The V call is TRBV19, the J call TRBJ1-1, with D possibly TRBD1 on 5 matching bases. Germline V CDR1 and CDR2: LNHDA, SQIVND (reference sequence). The CDR3 totals 14 residues. The V end was cut by 5 bases, the J end by 4 bases, with 14 bases between. The CDR3 DNA is TGTGCCAGTAGTCCTGTACAGGAAGGCACTGAAGCTTTCTTT. Amino acids: CASSPVQEGTEAFF.

This clonotype was observed many times. This chain connects TRBV20-1 to TRBJ2-7, with 13 bases lining up with TRBD2. J was trimmed by 1 base and V by 6 bases; bases with no gene match: 6. Germline CDR1 and CDR2: DFQATT and SNEGSKA (reference sequence). This CDR3 region has 15 residues. The CDR3 coding sequence is TGCAGTGCACCGGGACTAGCGGGACGATCCTACGAGCAGTACTTC. Residues: CSAPGLAGRSYEQYF.

This clonotype ranks as medium-sized. The rearrangement links TRBV4-2 to TRBJ2-1; 13 bases match TRBD2. Germline assignment: CDR1 LGHNA and CDR2 YNFKEQ. The V segment lost 4 bases and the J segment 4 bases; nucleotides outside the gene matches: 4. The CDR3 covers 16 residues. The CDR3 DNA reads TGTGCCAGCAGCCTGACGGGACTAGCGGGATACAATGAGCAGTTCTTC. It is translated as CASSLTGLAGYNEQFF.

This clonotype is judged medium-sized. The V and J genes are TRBV11-1 and TRBJ2-3; possible D gene TRBD2, 6 bases. CDR3 length equals 14 residues. Germline CDR1 SGHAT, CDR2 FQDESV (reference sequence). Trimming left V 1 base short and J 6 bases short, with 11 bases between. CDR3 amino acids: CASSLDGGSDTQYF. For the CDR3, the DNA is TGTGCCAGCAGCTTAGATGGGGGGTCGGATACGCAGTATTTT.

This rearrangement joins TRBV9 to TRBJ1-2; D remains unclear. The CDR3 is 13 amino acids. Trimming left V 0 bases short and J 8 bases short, with 11 bases between. CDR1 SGDLS and CDR2 YYNGEE come from the germline V gene. CDR3 coding DNA: TGTGCCAGCAGCGTAGGGACTCCGTCAGGCTACACCTTC. It specifies CASSVGTPSGYTF.

The chain combines TRBV27 with TRBJ2-1; 8 bases are a match to TRBD2. Germline values: CDR1 MNHEY, CDR2 SMNVEV (reference sequence). The V gene end was trimmed by 4 bases and the J gene end by 8 bases; junction bases not matched to a gene: 13. CDR3 length equals 16 residues. The CDR3, as DNA: TGTGCCAGCAGTTCAAGGACTGGCGGGAGGATCGATGAGCAGTTCTTC. This sequence encodes CASSSRTGGRIDEQFF.

This clonotype ranks as large. V is TRBV6-2 or TRBV6-3 and J is TRBJ2-7, with D possibly being TRBD1 or TRBD2 (6 bases each). Trimming took off 6 bases at V and 4 bases at J, with 22 bases between the two ends. Germline CDR1 and CDR2: MNHEY and SVGEGT. CDR3 length equals 16 residues. CDR3 sequence (DNA): TGTGCCAGCAGAACCGGGACTCAAGGGGGAAATTACGAGCAGTACTTC. Translation: CASRTGTQGGNYEQYF.

In its sample, this clonotype ranks as medium-sized. The V call is TRBV30, the J call TRBJ2-1; D call uncertain. The CDR3 spans 14 residues. Germline V lookup: CDR1 GTSNPN, CDR2 SVGIG (reference sequence). V gave up 6 bases and J gave up 4 bases, with 16 bases separating them. The CDR3: CACRPWGEYNEQFF. The CDR3 DNA follows: TGTGCCTGCCGTCCCTGGGGTGAATACAATGAGCAGTTCTTC.

In its sample, this clonotype ranks as medium-sized (0.01 to 0.1%). The chain joins TRBV4-2 to TRBJ1-1; D may be TRBD1 (5 bases). This CDR3 has 14 residues. The V gene's germline CDR1 is LGHNA and CDR2 YNFKEQ. The V end lost 3 bases, the J end lost 0 bases, and 8 bases lay between the germline ends. Here the CDR3 DNA reads TGTGCCAGCAGCCACCCGACAGTGAACACTGAAGCTTTCTTT. It translates to CASSHPTVNTEAFF.

Regarding this clonotype: A single base separates this from a much larger clone, so it may be a read error. V is TRBV6-1 and J is TRBJ2-7; D perhaps matches TRBD2 (6 bases). This CDR3 is 13 amino acids long. V was trimmed by 5 bases and J by 4 bases, leaving 12 bases between them. Germline CDR1 MNHNS, CDR2 SASEGT. The CDR3 nucleotides read TGTGCCAGCAGTCGGGACTGGTCATACGAGCAGTACTTC. It encodes CASSRDWSYEQYF.

This clonotype is medium-sized. The rearrangement uses TRBV12-3 or TRBV12-4 and TRBJ1-1, with D unresolved. The CDR3 is 15 residues long. V dropped 4 bases and J dropped 0 bases, with 12 bases sitting between them. DNA of the CDR3: TGTGCCAGCAGTTACAGACGGGAACTGAACACTGAAGCTTTCTTT. This translates into CASSYRRELNTEAFF.

In its sample, this clonotype is medium-sized. This chain uses TRBV13 with TRBJ2-7; D remains unclear. CDR3 size: 14 residues. Trimming took off 5 bases at V and 5 bases at J, with 16 bases between the two ends. Germline CDR1 is PRHDT and CDR2 is FYEKMQ (reference sequence). CDR3 bases: TGTGCCAGCAGCAGCGCTTCGCGTTCTCACGAGCAGTACTTC. It codes for CASSSASRSHEQYF. Complete variable domain (other parts from reference TRBV13 and TRBJ2-7): AAGVIQSPRHLIKEKRETATLKCYPIPRHDTVYWYQQGPGQDPQFLISFYEKMQSDKGSIPDRFSAQQFSDYHSELNMSSLELGDSALYFCASSSASRSHEQYFGPGTRLTVT.

This clonotype counts as medium-sized. This chain's CDR3 is CASSPQTGGNTGELFF. CDR3 coding DNA: TGTGCCAGCAGCCCTCAGACAGGGGGGAACACCGGGGAGCTGTTTTTT. This chain uses TRBV7-8 with TRBJ2-2, with 9 nucleotides matching TRBD1. This CDR3 region has 16 residues. Germline assignment: CDR1 SGHVS and CDR2 FQNEAQ. V gave up 5 bases and J gave up 1 base; unmatched junction bases: 5.

This clonotype rates as medium-sized. V usage is TRBV3-1 and J usage is TRBJ1-3; tentatively, D is TRBD1 (6 bases). Trimming stripped 1 base from V and 4 bases from J, with 8 bases between. Germline-derived CDR1 and CDR2 are LGHDT and YNNKEL (reference sequence). The CDR3 consists of 14 residues. CDR3 DNA: TGTGCCAGCAGCCAAGGAACAGGGGGAAACACCATATATTTT. Amino acid sequence: CASSQGTGGNTIYF.